This T cell receptor (beta chain) stems from a study of blood T cell repertoires in COVID-19. TCRdb keeps only in-frame clones here, not all; method: immunoSEQ multiplex PCR. In the table there are about 70,000 clones, about four fifths of which are singletons. This clone has only a few counts. This CDR3 comprises 14 residues. V trimming: 8 bases; J trimming: 2 bases; junction bases outside the gene matches: 7. The germline V gene encodes CDR1 MDHEN and CDR2 SYDVKM. This clonotype originated in an elderly woman with active or convalescent COVID-19. The genes are TRBV28 and TRBJ2-7, with 9 nucleotides matching TRBD2. The source material was peripheral blood. CDR3 bases: TGTGCCAGCTACCCGGCGGGGGGGGCCTACGAGCAGTACTTC. This codes for CASYPAGGAYEQYF.